The 15 T cell receptor beta chains below all came from one sample that was sequenced in a study of cytomegalovirus exposure and HLA in healthy donors. Method: immunoSEQ multiplex PCR; TCRdb's copy keeps in-frame clones and lacks some. The table has roughly 280,000 clones, 80% to 90% seen once. Sequencing was carried out using PBMCs. The receptors derive from a woman younger than 30 in good health and CMV-seronegative.

The chain combines TRBV5-4 with TRBJ2-1; TRBD1 matches at 7 bases. CDR3 length: 15 residues. Germline loops: CDR1 SGHNT, CDR2 YYREEE (reference sequence). V lost 4 bases, J lost 7 bases, and 11 bases stayed unmatched. Here the CDR3 reads CASSGHTGALNEQFF. CDR3 bases: TGTGCCAGCAGCGGGCACACAGGGGCCTTAAATGAGCAGTTCTTC.

This chain links TRBV28 with TRBJ2-7; possibly TRBD1 for D (6 bases). This CDR3 contains 16 residues. Between the trimmed V and J ends, which lost 7 bases and 2 bases, there was a span of 21 bases. Germline V lookup: CDR1 MDHEN, CDR2 SYDVKM. CDR3 sequence (DNA): TGTGCCAGCAACCTAGGGGGAGTGACTCCCCCCTACGAGCAGTACTTC. This codes for CASNLGGVTPPYEQYF.

As regards this clone: The junction shows a germline mismatch at one end, possibly a read error. The rearrangement joins TRBV7-7 to TRBJ2-5, with D possibly being TRBD1 (5 bases). The CDR3 has 15 residues. Germline V gives CDR1 SSHAT, CDR2 FNYEAQ (reference sequence). The CDR3 DNA reads as TGTGCTAGCAGCCCCACGCATACAGGCCAAGAGACCCAGTACTTC. Its protein is CASSPTHTGQETQYF.

This chain joins TRBV2 and TRBJ1-1; no reliable D call. The CDR3 is made up of 15 amino acids. CDR1 and CDR2 from the germline V gene are SNHLY and FYNNEI. V lost 3 bases and J 2 bases, leaving 13 bases between the germline ends. The DNA for the CDR3 is TGTGCCAGCAGTGATGAGTCTCCGCACAACACTGAAGCTTTCTTT. It is translated as CASSDESPHNTEAFF.

This clone was recorded once. The chain employs TRBV6-6 and TRBJ2-3; 9 nucleotides align to TRBD1. Germline V gene lookup returns CDR1 MNHNY and CDR2 SVGAGI (reference sequence). Trimming removed 0 bases from V and 4 bases from J; junction bases left unmatched: 2. This CDR3 contains 15 residues. CDR3 sequence reads: CASSYSTGGADTQYF. CDR3 sequence (DNA): TGTGCCAGCAGTTACTCAACAGGGGGCGCAGATACGCAGTATTTT.

J is TRBJ1-2 and V is TRBV4-3; 12 nucleotides align to TRBD1. Germline assignment: CDR1 LGHNA and CDR2 YSLEER. After removal of 6 bases from V and 6 bases from J, the junction contained 5 bases not matched to a gene. CDR3 length: 14 residues. In nucleotides, the CDR3 is TGCGCCAGCAGTCGGGGACAGGGGGCCGATGGCTACACCTTC. It codes for CASSRGQGADGYTF.

Of note for this clone: This same CDR3 is encoded by further DNA sequences in the sample. The chain has TRBV5-1 and TRBJ2-2; 7 bases agree with TRBD1. Germline CDR1 SGHRS, CDR2 YFSETQ. The CDR3 extends over 15 amino acids. V shed 4 bases, J shed 1 base, and the junction held 4 bases outside the gene matches. The DNA of the CDR3 is TGCGCCAGCAGCCTAGGGACAGTGAACACCGGGGAGCTGTTTTTT. This translates into CASSLGTVNTGELFF.

The chain links TRBV11-3 to TRBJ2-5; 9 bases align to TRBD2. The V segment lost 1 base and the J segment 0 bases; nucleotides outside the gene matches: 3. The CDR3 loop spans 16 amino acids. CDR1 SGHNT and CDR2 YENEEA come from the germline V gene. Here the CDR3 reads CASSLGTSVYQETQYF. The CDR3 nucleotides read TGTGCCAGCAGCTTAGGGACTAGCGTCTACCAAGAGACCCAGTACTTC.

The chain employs TRBV6-1 and TRBJ2-7; D might be TRBD1 (6 bases). This CDR3 is 14 amino acids long. The germline V gene encodes CDR1 MNHNS and CDR2 SASEGT. Trimming pared 2 bases from V and 5 bases from J, leaving 13 bases between. The CDR3 DNA follows: TGTGCCAGCAGTGAACAAGGGACAATCGACGAGCAGTACTTC. Its protein product is CASSEQGTIDEQYF.

This rearrangement joins TRBV7-8 to TRBJ1-5; TRBD1 is a possible D gene (6 bases). Germline V lookup: CDR1 SGHVS, CDR2 FQNEAQ. CDR3 length: 15 residues. Trimming cost V 0 bases and J 7 bases, with 13 bases left between them. DNA for the CDR3: TGTGCCAGCAGCTTAGCGCCCTGGGACACCCAGCCCCAGCATTTT. Its translation is CASSLAPWDTQPQHF.

The rearrangement links TRBV4-3 to TRBJ1-2, with 7 bases lining up with TRBD1. The CDR3 is 13 amino acids. Germline V lookup: CDR1 LGHNA, CDR2 YSLEER. Unmatched junction bases numbered 3, after V lost 1 base and J lost 7 bases. The CDR3, as DNA: TGCGCCAGCAGCCAAGGGCCAGGGGGTGGCTACACCTTC. Translating it yields CASSQGPGGGYTF.

V usage is TRBV10-3 and J usage is TRBJ1-1; D gene uncertain. This CDR3 region has 14 residues. V was trimmed by 4 bases and J by 0 bases, leaving 9 bases between them. Germline assignment: CDR1 ENHRY and CDR2 SYGVKD. The CDR3 region has the DNA TGTGCCATCAGTGTGGAGATCATGAACACTGAAGCTTTCTTT. It encodes CAISVEIMNTEAFF.

The genes are TRBV18 and TRBJ2-7; a possible D gene is TRBD2 (5 bases). The CDR3 sequence is 12 residues long. Trimming left V 3 bases short and J 5 bases short, with 8 bases between. The germline V gene has CDR1 KGHSH and CDR2 LQKENI. The CDR3 spells CASSPDGDEQYF. CDR3 in DNA: TGTGCCAGCTCACCCGACGGGGACGAGCAGTACTTC.

This chain links TRBV12-5 with TRBJ2-3; a weak D match, TRBD2 (6 bases). With 5 bases removed from V and 10 bases from J, the gap between germline ends came to 19 bases. Germline V gene lookup returns CDR1 LGHNT and CDR2 FRNRAP. This CDR3 is 14 amino acids long. The DNA for the CDR3 is TGTGCTAGTGGTCTGGGTATGCGGGGAGGCGCGCAGTATTTT. Translated: CASGLGMRGGAQYF. The variable domain in full, with the rest retrieved from reference TRBV12-5 and TRBJ2-3, is DARVTQTPRHKVTEMGQEVTMRCQPILGHNTVFWYRQTMMQGLELLAYFRNRAPLDDSGMPKDRFSAEMPDATLATLKIQPSEPRDSAVYFCASGLGMRGGAQYFGPGTRLTVL.

This clone was seen a single time. CDR3 coding DNA: TGTGCCAGCAGTCAGCCCGAGAGGACAGATACGCAGTATTTT. Translating it yields CASSQPERTDTQYF. The chain carries TRBV6-5 and TRBJ2-3; D gene uncertain. Germline CDR1 and CDR2: MNHEY and SVGAGI. Between the trimmed V and J ends, which lost 5 bases and 3 bases, there was a span of 12 bases. The CDR3 is 14 amino acids.